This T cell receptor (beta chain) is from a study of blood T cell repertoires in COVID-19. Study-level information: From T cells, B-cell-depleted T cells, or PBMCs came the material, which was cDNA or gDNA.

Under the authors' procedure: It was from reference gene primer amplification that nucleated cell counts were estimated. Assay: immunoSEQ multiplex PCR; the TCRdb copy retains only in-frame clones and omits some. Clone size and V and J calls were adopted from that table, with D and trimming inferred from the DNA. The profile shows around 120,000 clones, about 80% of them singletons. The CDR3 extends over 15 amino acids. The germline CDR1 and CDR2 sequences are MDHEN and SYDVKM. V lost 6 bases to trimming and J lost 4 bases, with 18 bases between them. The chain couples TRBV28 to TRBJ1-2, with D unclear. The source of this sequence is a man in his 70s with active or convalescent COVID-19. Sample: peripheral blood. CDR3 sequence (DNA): TGTGCCAGCAGCTCGGGAGCCTTGAAACGCTATGGCTACACCTTC. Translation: CASSSGALKRYGYTF.